The rows below give T cell receptor beta chains drawn from one sample of a study of shared clonotypes between healthy human individuals. The data were produced by immunoSEQ multiplex PCR, yet TCRdb's version contains in-frame clones alone and is incomplete. The table has 2 million to 2.5 million clones, approximately 93% seen once. Sequenced: naive CD4+ T cells from PBMCs. These receptors were taken from a man younger than 35 in good health. Some clones in this sample may be carry-over from other donors' samples. Both conserved end residues are trimmed from each CDR3. Rows may omit the clone size; those that give it use once, few, many or a size class.

V gene	J gene	clone size	CDR3 protein
TRBV5-1	TRBJ2-7	-	ASSSAYEQY
TRBV5-4	TRBJ1-4	-	ASSFDREKLF
TRBV2	TRBJ1-5	few	ATTIEQGGNQPQH
TRBV11-1	TRBJ1-1	once	ASSFINTEAF
TRBV28	TRBJ2-5	-	ASSQAYQETQY
TRBV4-2	TRBJ1-1	-	ASSQGRTGGTEAF
TRBV28	TRBJ2-1	-	ASSSKEIVYNEQF
TRBV29-1	TRBJ1-3	once	SVGQSSGNTIY
TRBV5-4	TRBJ2-3	-	ASSLRSSGSTDTQY
TRBV4-1	TRBJ2-7	-	ASSQVGGYLLYEQY
TRBV7-9	TRBJ2-7	once	ASSLGPTGKGAPYEQY
TRBV11-2	TRBJ2-7	-	ASSLMLYEQY
TRBV4-3	TRBJ2-5	-	ASSQDASGRETQY
TRBV15	TRBJ2-5	once	ATSKGPGGQETQY
TRBV6-5	TRBJ2-5	-	ASSYSGGGRETQY
TRBV5-1	TRBJ2-3	-	ASSFQLTDTQY
TRBV6-5	TRBJ2-3	-	ATQSYMQGDTQY
TRBV4-3	TRBJ1-5	-	ASSHRQGNQPQH
TRBV10-3	TRBJ2-1	-	AISESGGYNEQF
TRBV28	TRBJ2-4	-	ASSFLAGIQY
TRBV19	TRBJ2-2	-	ASSRIQGSNTGELF
TRBV28	TRBJ1-5	-	ASSLAQGARSNQPQH
TRBV28	TRBJ1-5	once	ASSSGDRTNQPQH
TRBV27	TRBJ1-1	-	ASRRQTGTLNTEAF
TRBV7-8	TRBJ2-3	-	ASSSDRALDTQY
TRBV7-3	TRBJ1-2	-	ASSLQGPANYGYT
TRBV5-1	TRBJ2-5	-	ASSNYGARETQY
TRBV28	TRBJ1-2	once	ASTQVSLLGYGYT
TRBV28	TRBJ1-5	-	ASSLINSNQPQH
TRBV2	TRBJ2-5	-	ASSEDGVPGPY
TRBV28	TRBJ1-2	-	ASSRNYGYT
TRBV27	TRBJ1-1	-	ASLPREGGGQGTEAF
TRBV9	TRBJ2-3	-	ASSVGSGDTQY
TRBV10-1	TRBJ1-2	-	ASSGQFGGYT
TRBV29-1	TRBJ2-7	-	SVETRDTSYEQY
TRBV28	TRBJ2-1	-	ASSNPGLGHNEQF
TRBV7-6	TRBJ1-5	once	ASSLGASVYSNQPQH
TRBV27	TRBJ2-7	-	ASSLYRGQGQY
TRBV5-1	TRBJ1-1	-	ASSVDTGDTEAF
TRBV27	TRBJ2-7	-	ASSRAGESYEQY
TRBV7-8	TRBJ2-1	-	ASSLDREGNEQF
TRBV28	TRBJ1-5	-	ASSSPGGGSQPQH
TRBV20-1	TRBJ2-3	-	SAGRRDTQY
TRBV5-1	TRBJ2-5	-	ASSSGSPGKFQY
TRBV27	TRBJ2-5	-	ASSGLRRETQY
TRBV7-2	TRBJ2-3	-	ASSYYTGGGDTQY